What follows describes a single T cell receptor beta chain. What antigen it recognizes has not been identified. There are no base qualities to consult, and no much larger clone falls within one base. This sample stems from a study of CD8 T cells in Susac syndrome (dated by TCRdb to between 2018 and 2021). Broadly, across the study: Among the sequenced Susac syndrome patients, about 6 had clinically active disease and 8 or 9 were in clinical remission. At blood withdrawal, Susac syndrome patients were either therapy-naive, taking corticosteroids (in some cases with IVIg as well), or taking IVIg alone. Whether CD8+ T cell activation and differentiation in Susac syndrome was antigen driven was tested using repertoire sequencing. CD8+ T cell repertoire clonality was compared between fewer than 13 healthy donors, some 14 Susac syndrome patients and 15 or so multiple sclerosis patients. Points the paper makes about the study in general: Fewer than 20 Susac-specific public clones were identified in the total CD8+ repertoire, and five or six Susac-specific public clones were identified in the CD8+ TEMRA repertoire. Clonal expansion was seen in Susac syndrome CD8+ repertoires, peaking in CD8+ TEMRA cells and being greater in clinically active patients than in remitting ones. The study acknowledged that relatively few individuals were included in the TCR sequencing and HLA analysis.

RNA was extracted with the RNeasy kit and about 0.5 to 1 ug was reverse transcribed using random hexamers. The immunoSEQ multiplex PCR assay, covering 54 Vbeta and 13 Jbeta segments, was used to amplify TCR beta CDR3 regions. To correct PCR amplification bias, a synthetic template baseline was used for both primer optimization and computational correction. As for the original processing: Only productive sequences were kept, with reads annotated to V, D and J genes according to IMGT and analyzed in immunoSEQ Analyzer. To calculate clonality, Shannon entropy was normalized by log2 of the number of productive unique sequences and then subtracted from one. For each patient and control, public and private clones were evaluated within the 100 most prevalent clones. A clone was defined as Susac-specific if it was absent from the healthy and MS cohorts, from some 980 published viral clones and from other ImmuneACCESS disease sequences. TCRdb cleaned the public reads at Q25 with fastp, built clones with MiXCR and kept in-frame beta chains. When rows share a CDR3 protein, they turn into one entry using the most common DNA and genes. Here the V and J calls rest on TCRdb's processing, not on the authors' analysis. The sample table holds fewer than 150,000 distinct CDR3 sequences, of which approximately 95% were seen once. The top ten clones comprise over 0.15% of the sample.

Peripheral blood CD8+ and CD4+ T cells from healthy donors, Susac syndrome patients and multiple sclerosis patients were profiled by high-throughput TCR beta sequencing. The Susac syndrome patients fulfilled recently defined diagnostic criteria for definite or probable disease. Bulk CD8+ and CD4+ T cells were purified by magnetic negative isolation, whereas CD8+ TEMRA cells were enriched by FACS. Blood was drawn into EDTA tubes, processed within 24 hours, and PBMCs were isolated by density gradient centrifugation. PBMCs destined for TCR sequencing were cryopreserved in liquid nitrogen and later thawed in a 37 °C water bath. A purity of at least 90% was achieved for sorted or isolated CD4+, CD8+ and CD8+ TEMRA cells. This TCR came from a human donor with Susac syndrome. The sample taken for sequencing was CD8+ T cells from PBMCs.

Here is the DNA: TGTGCCAGCAGCTTGATCCTAGCCCGGAATGAGCAGTTCTTC. It encodes CASSLILARNEQFF. The chain is assembled from TRBV5-6 and TRBJ2-1; perhaps TRBD2 is the D gene, with 5 bases matching. The germline V gene yields SGHDT for CDR1 and YYEEEE for CDR2. Its CDR3 holds 14 amino acids, cysteine through phenylalanine. The sequence is cut down to CDR3 DNA, 42 bases in frame from base 1. V lost 1 base and J lost 7 bases; the stretch between them is 12 bases long.